This section outlines one TCR beta chain sequence together with its context. V lost 5 bases, J lost 6 bases, and 9 bases stayed unmatched. This CDR3 comprises 16 residues. Per the germline V gene, CDR1 is SGHTA and CDR2 is FQGTGA. Clones were read by immunoSEQ multiplex PCR, and TCRdb kept only the in-frame ones, dropping some. In the table there are about 180,000 clones, approximately 89% of which are singletons. This specimen belongs to a study of blood T cell repertoires in COVID-19. Whole-study context: Nucleic acid was either cDNA or gDNA, and it came from T cells, B-cell-depleted T cells, or PBMCs.

This clonotype originated in a man aged 40-50 years with active or convalescent COVID-19. Input material: peripheral blood. This chain joins TRBV7-3 and TRBJ2-5, with 13 bases fitting TRBD2. Here the CDR3 DNA reads TGTGCCAGCAGCACGGGACTAGCGGGGTTTGATCAGACCCAGTACTTC. The encoded protein is CASSTGLAGFDQTQYF.